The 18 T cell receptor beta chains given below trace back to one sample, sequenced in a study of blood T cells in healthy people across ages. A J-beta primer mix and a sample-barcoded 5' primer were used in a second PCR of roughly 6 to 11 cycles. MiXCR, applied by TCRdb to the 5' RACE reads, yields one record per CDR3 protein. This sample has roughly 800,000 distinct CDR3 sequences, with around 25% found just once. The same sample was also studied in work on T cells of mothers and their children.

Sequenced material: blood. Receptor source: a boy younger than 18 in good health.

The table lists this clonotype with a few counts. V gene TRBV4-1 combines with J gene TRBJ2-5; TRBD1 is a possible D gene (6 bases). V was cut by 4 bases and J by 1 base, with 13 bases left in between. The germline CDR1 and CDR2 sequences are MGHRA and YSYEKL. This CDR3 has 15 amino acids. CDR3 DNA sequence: TGCGCCAGCAGCCGCTACAGGGACCTCCAAGAGACCCAGTACTTC. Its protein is CASSRYRDLQETQYF.

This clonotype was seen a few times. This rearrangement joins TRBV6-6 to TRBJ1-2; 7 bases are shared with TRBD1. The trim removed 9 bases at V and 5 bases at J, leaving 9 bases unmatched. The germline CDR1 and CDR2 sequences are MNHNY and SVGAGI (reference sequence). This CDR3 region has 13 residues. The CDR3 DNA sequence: TGTGCCAGTGTTACAGGGGAGTTGTATGGCTACACCTTC. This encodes CASVTGELYGYTF.

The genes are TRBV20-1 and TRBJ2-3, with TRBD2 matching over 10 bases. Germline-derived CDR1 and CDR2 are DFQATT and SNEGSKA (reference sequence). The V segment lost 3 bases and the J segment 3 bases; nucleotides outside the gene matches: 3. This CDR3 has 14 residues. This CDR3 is CSASVLAGTDTQYF. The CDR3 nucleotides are TGCAGTGCTAGTGTACTAGCGGGGACAGATACGCAGTATTTT.

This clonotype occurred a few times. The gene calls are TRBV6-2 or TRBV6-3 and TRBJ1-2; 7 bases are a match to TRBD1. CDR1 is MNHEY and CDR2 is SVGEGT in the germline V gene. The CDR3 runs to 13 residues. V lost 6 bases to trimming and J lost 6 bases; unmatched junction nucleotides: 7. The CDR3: CASRRQGEDGYTF. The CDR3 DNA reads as TGTGCCAGCAGACGACAGGGAGAGGATGGCTACACCTTC.

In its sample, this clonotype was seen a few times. CDR3 sequence (DNA): TGTGCCAGCAAAGAAGGGGGCACGCACACTGAAGCTTTCTTT. Its protein product is CASKEGGTHTEAFF. The V and J genes are TRBV6-6 and TRBJ1-1; 7 bases agree with TRBD1. J lost 3 bases, V lost 7 bases, and 8 bases had no gene match. From germline, CDR1 is MNHNY and CDR2 SVGAGI (reference sequence). The CDR3 runs to 14 residues.

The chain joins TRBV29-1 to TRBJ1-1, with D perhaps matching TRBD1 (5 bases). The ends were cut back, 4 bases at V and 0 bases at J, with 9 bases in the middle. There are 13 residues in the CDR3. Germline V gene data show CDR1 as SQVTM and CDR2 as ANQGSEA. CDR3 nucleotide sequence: TGCAGCGTTGTTAAAGGGGTGAACACTGAAGCTTTCTTT. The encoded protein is CSVVKGVNTEAFF.

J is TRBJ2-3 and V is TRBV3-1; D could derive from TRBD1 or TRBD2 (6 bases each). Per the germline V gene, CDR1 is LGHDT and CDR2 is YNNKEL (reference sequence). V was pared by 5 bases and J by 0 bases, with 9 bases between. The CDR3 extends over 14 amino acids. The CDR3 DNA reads TGTGCCAGCAGCGGGGGGCCTAGCACAGATACGCAGTATTTT. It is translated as CASSGGPSTDTQYF.

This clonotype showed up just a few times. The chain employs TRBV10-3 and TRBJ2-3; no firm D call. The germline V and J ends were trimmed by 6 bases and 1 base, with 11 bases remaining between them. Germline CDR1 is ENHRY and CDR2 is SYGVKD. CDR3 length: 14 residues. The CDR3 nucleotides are TGTGCCATCAGGTCAACACGTGGCACAGATACGCAGTATTTT. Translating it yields CAIRSTRGTDTQYF.

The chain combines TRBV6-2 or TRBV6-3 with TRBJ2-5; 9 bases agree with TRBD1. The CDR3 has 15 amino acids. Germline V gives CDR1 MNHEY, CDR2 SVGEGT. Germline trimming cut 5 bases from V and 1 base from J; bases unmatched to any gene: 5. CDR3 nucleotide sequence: TGTGCCAGCAGTAGGGACAGGGAAGTCCAAGAGACCCAGTACTTC. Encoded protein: CASSRDREVQETQYF.

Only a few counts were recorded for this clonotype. The CDR3 sequence is CASSLSAPLLGRSTDTQYF. DNA for the CDR3: TGTGCCAGCAGCTTAAGCGCCCCTCTCCTAGGGAGAAGCACAGATACGCAGTATTTT. The V call is TRBV11-2, the J call TRBJ2-3; TRBD2 might be the D (5 bases). Trimming shortened V by 2 bases and J by 0 bases, and 21 bases separated the two germline ends. In germline, CDR1 is SGHAT, CDR2 FQNNGV. This CDR3 comprises 19 residues.

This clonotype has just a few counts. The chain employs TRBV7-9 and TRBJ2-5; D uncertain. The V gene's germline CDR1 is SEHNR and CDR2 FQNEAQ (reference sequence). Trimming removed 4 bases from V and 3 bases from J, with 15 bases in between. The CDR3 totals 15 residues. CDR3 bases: TGTGCCAGCAGCTCGTTCGTAGGGTGGGAAGAGACCCAGTACTTC. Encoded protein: CASSSFVGWEETQYF.

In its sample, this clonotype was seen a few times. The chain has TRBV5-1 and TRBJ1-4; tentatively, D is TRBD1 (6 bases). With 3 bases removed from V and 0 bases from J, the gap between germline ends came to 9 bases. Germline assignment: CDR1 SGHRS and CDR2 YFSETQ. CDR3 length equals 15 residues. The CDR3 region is CASSWAGATNEKLFF. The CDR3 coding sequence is TGCGCCAGCAGCTGGGCAGGGGCAACTAATGAAAAACTGTTTTTT.

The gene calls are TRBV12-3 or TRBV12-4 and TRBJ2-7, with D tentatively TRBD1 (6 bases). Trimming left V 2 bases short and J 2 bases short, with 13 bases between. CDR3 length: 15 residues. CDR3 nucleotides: TGTGCCAGCAGTTTATACAGGGACCTCACCTACGAGCAGTACTTC. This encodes CASSLYRDLTYEQYF.

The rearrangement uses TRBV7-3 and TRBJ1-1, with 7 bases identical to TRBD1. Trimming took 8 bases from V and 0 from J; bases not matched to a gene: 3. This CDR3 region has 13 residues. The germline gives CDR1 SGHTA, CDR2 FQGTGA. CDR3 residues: CASARGLNTEAFF. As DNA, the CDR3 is TGTGCCAGCGCAAGGGGGCTGAACACTGAAGCTTTCTTT.

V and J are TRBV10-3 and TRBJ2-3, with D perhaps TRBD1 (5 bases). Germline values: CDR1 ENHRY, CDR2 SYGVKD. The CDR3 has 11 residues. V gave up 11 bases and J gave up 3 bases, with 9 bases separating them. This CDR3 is CAVTATDTQYF. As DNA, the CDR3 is TGTGCCGTGACAGCAACAGATACGCAGTATTTT.

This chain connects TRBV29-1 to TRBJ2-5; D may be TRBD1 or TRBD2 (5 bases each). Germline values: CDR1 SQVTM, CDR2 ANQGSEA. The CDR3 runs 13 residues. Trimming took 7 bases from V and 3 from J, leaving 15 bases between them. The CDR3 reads CSELRRGEETQYF. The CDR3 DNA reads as TGCAGCGAACTAAGACGGGGCGAAGAGACCCAGTACTTC. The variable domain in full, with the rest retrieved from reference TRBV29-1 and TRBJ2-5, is SAVISQKPSRDICQRGTSLTIQCQVDSQVTMMFWYRQQPGQSLTLIATANQGSEATYESGFVIDKFPISRPNLTFSTLTVSNMSPEDSSIYLCSELRRGEETQYFGPGTRLLVL.

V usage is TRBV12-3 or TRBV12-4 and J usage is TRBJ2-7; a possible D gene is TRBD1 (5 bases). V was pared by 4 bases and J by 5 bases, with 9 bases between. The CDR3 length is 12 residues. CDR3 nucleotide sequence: TGTGCCAGCAGTTCCAGGGTCGACGAGCAGTACTTC. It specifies CASSSRVDEQYF.

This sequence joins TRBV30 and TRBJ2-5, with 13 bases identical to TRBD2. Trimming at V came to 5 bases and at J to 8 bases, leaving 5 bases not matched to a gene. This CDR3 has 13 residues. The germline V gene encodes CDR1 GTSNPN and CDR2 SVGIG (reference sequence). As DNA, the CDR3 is TGTGCCTGGGGGACTAGCGGGGTGGGAACCCAGTACTTC. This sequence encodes CAWGTSGVGTQYF.